Following are 10 T cell receptor beta chains from one sample sequenced in a study of cytotoxic CD8 clonotypes in ibrutinib-treated CLL (dated by TCRdb to the early 2020s). This sample's time point label indicates: more than 10 months on ibrutinib. Library method: the immunoSEQ multiplex PCR assay. TCRdb took over this immuneACCESS table, retaining in-frame rearrangements with V and J assigned. Such tables are incomplete; in checked studies, under half of the missing clones stem from an unresolved V gene, and the remainder is unexplained. The sample profile shows 35,000 to 50,000 clones; nearly 70% of them were found once. About 13% of the sample comes from the top ten. Sequenced material: PBMCs, taken after 12 months of ibrutinib treatment. These receptors were obtained from a human donor with chronic lymphocytic leukemia.

This chain uses TRBV5-4 with TRBJ2-5; possibly TRBD1 or TRBD2 for D (5 bases each). CDR1 and CDR2 from the germline V gene are SGHNT and YYREEE (reference sequence). This CDR3 contains 16 residues. V was clipped by 2 bases and J by 3 bases, with 17 bases between them. CDR3 region: CASSFTGATHKETQYF. The DNA for the CDR3 is TGTGCCAGCAGCTTCACCGGGGCCACCCATAAAGAGACCCAGTACTTC. Together with reference TRBV5-4 and TRBJ2-5, the CDR3 gives the full variable domain: ETGVTQSPTHLIKTRGQQVTLRCSSQSGHNTVSWYQQALGQGPQFIFQYYREEENGRGNFPPRFSGLQFPNYSSELNVNALELDDSALYLCASSFTGATHKETQYFGPGTRLLVL.

This clone showed up just once. The V call is TRBV6-5, the J call TRBJ1-3; D gene unclear. V gave up 5 bases and J gave up 4 bases, with 12 bases separating them. Germline assignment: CDR1 MNHEY and CDR2 SVGAGI. The CDR3 is 14 amino acids. CDR3 region: CASSTDVVGNTIYF. In DNA, the CDR3 is TGTGCCAGCAGTACAGACGTTGTGGGAAACACCATATATTTT.

The genes are TRBV30 and TRBJ1-3; D remains ambiguous. Germline V gives CDR1 GTSNPN, CDR2 SVGIG (reference sequence). With 0 bases removed from V and 0 bases from J, the gap between germline ends came to 9 bases. CDR3 length: 15 amino acids. CDR3 nucleotides: TGTGCCTGGAGTGTAGGAGGCCACTCTGGAAACACCATATATTTT. Amino acids: CAWSVGGHSGNTIYF. Full variable domain (outside the CDR3, taken from reference TRBV30 and TRBJ1-3): SQTIHQWPATLVQPVGSPLSLECTVEGTSNPNLYWYRQAAGRGLQLLFYSVGIGQISSEVPQNLSASRPQDRQFILSSKKLLLSDSGFYLCAWSVGGHSGNTIYFGEGSWLTVV.

The V and J genes are TRBV20-1 and TRBJ1-1; TRBD1 matches 7 bases. The CDR3 contains 11 residues. CDR1 and CDR2 (germline): DFQATT, SNEGSKA (reference sequence). CDR3 residues: CFGIQGTEAFF. The CDR3 DNA is TGCTTCGGCATACAGGGGACTGAAGCTTTCTTT.

The chain links TRBV9 to TRBJ1-2, with D possibly being TRBD1 (5 bases). The CDR3 is made up of 14 amino acids. CDR1 SGDLS and CDR2 YYNGEE come from the germline V gene. V gave up 4 bases and J gave up 4 bases, with 14 bases separating them. The CDR3 DNA reads TGTGCCAGCAGCCCCCCCGGACAACTCTATGGCTACACCTTC. Its protein product is CASSPPGQLYGYTF.

The chain joins TRBV18 to TRBJ1-1, with D maybe TRBD1 (6 bases). The CDR3 is 15 residues long. Trimming removed 1 base at V and 0 bases at J, with 9 bases between. Germline V gene sequence: CDR1 KGHSH, CDR2 LQKENI. The CDR3 region is CASSPLRTVNTEAFF. CDR3 nucleotide sequence: TGTGCCAGCTCACCACTACGGACAGTGAACACTGAAGCTTTCTTT.

The J gene is TRBJ2-5, the V gene TRBV19, with 10 bases matching TRBD2. With V trimmed by 3 bases and J by 4 bases, 8 bases remained unmatched. The length of the CDR3 is 16 residues. CDR1 LNHDA and CDR2 SQIVND come from the germline V gene (reference sequence). The chain's CDR3 is CASSMVLAGVAETQYF. Here the CDR3 DNA reads TGTGCCAGTAGTATGGTCCTAGCGGGAGTCGCAGAGACCCAGTACTTC.

The rearrangement links TRBV7-9 to TRBJ1-2; TRBD1 matches at 7 bases. CDR3 length equals 13 residues. The germline gives CDR1 SEHNR, CDR2 FQNEAQ (reference sequence). This CDR3 reads CAAGGWGEYGYTF. CDR3 DNA sequence: TGTGCAGCAGGGGGTTGGGGTGAATATGGCTACACCTTC. Variable domain in full (rest from reference TRBV7-9 and TRBJ1-2): DTGVSQNPRHKITKRGQNVTFRCDPISEHNRLYWYRQTLGQGPEFLTYFQNEAQLEKSRLLSDRFSAERPKGSFSTLEIQRTEQGDSAMYLCAAGGWGEYGYTFGSGTRLTVV.

This sequence joins TRBV29-1 and TRBJ2-1; 7 bases are shared with TRBD1. V was pared by 6 bases and J by 4 bases, with 6 bases of the junction left unmatched. This CDR3 spans 13 amino acids. Germline-derived CDR1 and CDR2 are SQVTM and ANQGSEA. The CDR3 DNA reads as TGCAGCGTCGACAGGGATGTTTACAATGAGCAGTTCTTC. It is translated as CSVDRDVYNEQFF.

Comment on this clone: Germline is not matched at one junction end, which may reflect a read error. The V call is TRBV6-1, the J call TRBJ1-2; TRBD1 might be the D (6 bases). The CDR3 length is 16 residues. Per the germline V gene, CDR1 is MNHNS and CDR2 is SASEGT. The CDR3 reads CASSEGWGQRVYGYTF. The CDR3, as DNA: TGTGCCAGCAGCGAAGGGTGGGGGCAACGGGTCTATGGCTACACCTTC.